This T cell receptor beta chain was sequenced during a study of cytomegalovirus exposure and HLA in healthy donors. Study outcomes and limitations: When analyzed later, a missense DCLRE1C variant was found to be linked to TCR beta V- and J-gene trimming.

Germline V gives CDR1 SEHNR, CDR2 FQNEAQ (reference sequence). The CDR3 extends over 12 amino acids. Deletions cut 5 bases from V and 7 bases from J, with 11 bases between. Of note for this clone: What it binds is not known.

The PCR was carried out with 60 Vbeta primers and 13 Jbeta primers. Generated by immunoSEQ multiplex PCR, the TCRdb table keeps only in-frame clones and is missing some. This sample yields approximately 130,000 clones, of which under 75% are seen a single time; roughly 2.5% belongs to the top ten. The chain links TRBV7-9 to TRBJ1-2, with D unclear. The source is a woman between 35 and 50 years old in good health and CMV-seronegative. The specimen was PBMCs. CDR3 sequence (DNA): TGTGCCAGCAGCCCCAGTGAGGGTGGCTACACCTTC. This translates into CASSPSEGGYTF.